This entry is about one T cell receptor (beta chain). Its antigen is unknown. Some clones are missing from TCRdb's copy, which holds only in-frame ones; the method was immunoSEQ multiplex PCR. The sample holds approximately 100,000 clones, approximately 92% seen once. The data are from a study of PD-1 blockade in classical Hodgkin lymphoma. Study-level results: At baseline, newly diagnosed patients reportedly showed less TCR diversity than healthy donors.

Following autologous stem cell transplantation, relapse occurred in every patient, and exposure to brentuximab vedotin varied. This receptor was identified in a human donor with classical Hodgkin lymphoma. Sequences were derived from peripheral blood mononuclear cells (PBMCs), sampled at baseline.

The CDR3 reads CASSLPGGNQPQHF. CDR3 DNA: TGTGCCAGCAGTCTCCCAGGGGGCAATCAGCCCCAGCATTTT. This chain links TRBV28 with TRBJ1-5; tentatively, D is TRBD1 (6 bases). Deletions cut 5 bases from V and 2 bases from J, with 10 bases between. The CDR3 totals 14 residues. Germline assignment: CDR1 MDHEN and CDR2 SYDVKM.